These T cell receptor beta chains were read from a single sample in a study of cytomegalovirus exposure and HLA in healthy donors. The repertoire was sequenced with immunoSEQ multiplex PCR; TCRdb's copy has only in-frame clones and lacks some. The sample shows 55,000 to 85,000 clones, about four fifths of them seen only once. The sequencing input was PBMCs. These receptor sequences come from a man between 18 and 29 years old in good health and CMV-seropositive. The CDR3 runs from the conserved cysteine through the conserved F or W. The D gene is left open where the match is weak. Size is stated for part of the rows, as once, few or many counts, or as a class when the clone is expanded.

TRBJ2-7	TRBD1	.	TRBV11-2	CASSLDPGTGSYEQYF	TGTGCCAGCAGCTTAGATCCCGGGACAGGGAGCTACGAGCAGTACTTC
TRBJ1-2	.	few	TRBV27	CASSPLVGNNYGYTF	TGTGCCAGCAGCCCCCTGGTCGGGAATAACTATGGCTACACCTTC
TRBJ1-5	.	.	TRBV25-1	CASSEGQGQRPQHF	TGTGCCAGCAGTGAAGGGCAGGGCCAGCGGCCCCAGCATTTT
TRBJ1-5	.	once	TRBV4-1	CASSPTGVEQPQHF	TGCGCCAGCAGCCCCACGGGGGTTGAGCAGCCCCAGCATTTT
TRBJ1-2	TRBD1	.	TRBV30	CAWSAQGAEGYTF	TGTGCCTGGAGTGCCCAGGGGGCTGAGGGCTACACCTTC
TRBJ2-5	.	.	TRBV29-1	CSVEAGRGETQYF	TGCAGCGTTGAAGCGGGCAGGGGAGAGACCCAGTACTTC
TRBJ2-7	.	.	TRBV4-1	CASSQDRSGAYEQYF	TGCGCCAGCAGCCAAGATCGGAGCGGCGCCTACGAGCAGTACTTC
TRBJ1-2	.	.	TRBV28	CASSRYGYTF	TGTGCCAGCAGCCGGTATGGCTACACCTTC
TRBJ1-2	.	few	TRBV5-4	CASSLEGQSLGYTF	TGTGCCAGCAGCTTGGAAGGACAGAGCCTAGGCTACACCTTC
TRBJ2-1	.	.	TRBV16	CASSQDFNEQFF	TGTGCCAGCAGCCAAGACTTCAATGAGCAGTTCTTC
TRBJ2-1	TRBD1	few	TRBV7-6	CASSPGDSPNEQFF	TGTGCCAGCAGCCCCGGGGACAGTCCCAATGAGCAGTTCTTC
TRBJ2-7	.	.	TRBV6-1	CASTAEQGDEQYF	TGTGCCAGCACCGCGGAACAGGGTGACGAGCAGTACTTC
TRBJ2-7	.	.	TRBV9	CASSVGRQDDEQYF	TGTGCCAGCAGCGTAGGCAGGCAGGATGACGAGCAGTACTTC
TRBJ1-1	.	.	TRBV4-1	CASSQDPGGADTEAFF	TGCGCCAGCAGCCAAGATCCAGGAGGAGCTGACACTGAAGCTTTCTTT
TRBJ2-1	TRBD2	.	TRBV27	CASSQTSGRASFKFF	TGTGCCAGCAGTCAAACTAGCGGGAGGGCGAGTTTCAAGTTCTTC
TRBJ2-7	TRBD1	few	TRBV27	CASSLAQGAYEQYF	TGTGCCAGCAGTTTAGCCCAGGGGGCCTACGAGCAGTACTTC
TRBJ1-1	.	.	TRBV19	CASSLSSYTEAFF	TGTGCCAGTAGTCTCTCGTCCTACACTGAAGCTTTCTTT
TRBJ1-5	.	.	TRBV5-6	CASSHTGDGANQPQHF	TGTGCCAGCAGCCACACGGGGGATGGAGCCAATCAGCCCCAGCATTTT
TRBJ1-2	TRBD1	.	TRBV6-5	CASSYSVHRGDYGYTF	TGTGCCAGCAGTTACTCTGTACACAGGGGGGACTATGGCTACACCTTC
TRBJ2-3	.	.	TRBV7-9	CASSFGVQDTDTQYF	TGTGCCAGCAGCTTTGGTGTGCAGGACACAGATACGCAGTATTTT
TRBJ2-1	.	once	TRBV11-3	CASSLEGGYNEQFF	TGTGCCAGCAGCTTAGAAGGGGGATACAATGAGCAGTTCTTC
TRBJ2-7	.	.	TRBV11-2	CASSLAGGSYEQYF	TGTGCCAGCAGCTTAGCCGGGGGTAGTTACGAGCAGTACTTC
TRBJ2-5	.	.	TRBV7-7	CASSLDYHQETQYF	TGTGCTAGCAGCTTGGACTACCACCAAGAGACCCAGTACTTC
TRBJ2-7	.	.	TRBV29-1	CSVEEGQGYEQYF	TGCAGCGTTGAAGAGGGCCAGGGGTACGAGCAGTACTTC
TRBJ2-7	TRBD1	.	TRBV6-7	CASSYQEWDRGYEQYF	TGTGCCAGCAGTTACCAGGAATGGGACAGGGGCTACGAGCAGTACTTC
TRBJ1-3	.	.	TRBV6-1	CATRQISGNTIYF	TGTGCCACCCGACAGATTTCTGGAAACACCATATATTTT
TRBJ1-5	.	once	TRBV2	CASRGDSNQPQHF	TGTGCCAGCAGGGGAGATAGCAATCAGCCCCAGCATTTT
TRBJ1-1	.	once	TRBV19	CASSLGLGTEAFF	TGTGCCAGTAGTCTCGGACTCGGCACTGAAGCTTTCTTT
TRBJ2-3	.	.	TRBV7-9	CASSLRGGSTDTQYF	TGTGCCAGCAGCTTAAGAGGAGGGAGCACAGATACGCAGTATTTT
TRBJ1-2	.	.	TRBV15	CATSRDKGPDGYTF	TGTGCCACCAGCAGAGATAAGGGGCCTGATGGCTACACCTTC
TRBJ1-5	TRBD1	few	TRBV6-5	CASRSDRGGNQPQHF	TGTGCCAGCAGGAGTGACAGGGGAGGGAATCAGCCCCAGCATTTT
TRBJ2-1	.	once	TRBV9	CASSVDSVRGNEQFF	TGTGCCAGCAGCGTAGATTCAGTAAGGGGCAATGAGCAGTTCTTC
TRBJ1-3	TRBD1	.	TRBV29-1	CSVERDSTGNTIYF	TGCAGCGTTGAAAGGGACAGTACTGGAAACACCATATATTTT
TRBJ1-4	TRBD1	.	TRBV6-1	CASSTGAEKLFF	TGTGCCAGCAGCACAGGGGCTGAAAAACTGTTTTTT
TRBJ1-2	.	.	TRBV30	CAWSGSGVHGYTF	TGTGCCTGGAGTGGTTCAGGGGTTCATGGCTACACCTTC
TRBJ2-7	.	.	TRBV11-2	CASSLAGYEQYF	TGTGCCAGCAGCTTAGCGGGGTACGAGCAGTACTTC
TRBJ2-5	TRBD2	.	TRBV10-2	CASSDPSGGQETQYF	TGCGCCAGCAGTGACCCTAGCGGGGGGCAAGAGACCCAGTACTTC
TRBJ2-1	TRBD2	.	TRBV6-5	CASSIRGSGTYEQFF	TGTGCCAGCAGTATCCGCGGTAGCGGGACCTATGAGCAGTTCTTC
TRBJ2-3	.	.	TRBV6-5	CASSYNLPGDTQYF	TGTGCCAGCAGTTACAACTTGCCCGGGGATACGCAGTATTTT
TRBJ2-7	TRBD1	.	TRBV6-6	CASSPRGPLVEQYF	TGTGCCAGCAGTCCTAGGGGGCCTCTCGTCGAGCAGTACTTC
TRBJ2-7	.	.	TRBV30	CAWSNQYEQYF	TGTGCCTGGAGTAACCAGTACGAGCAGTACTTC
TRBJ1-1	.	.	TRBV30	CAWVALNTEAFF	TGTGCCTGGGTAGCGTTGAACACTGAAGCTTTCTTT
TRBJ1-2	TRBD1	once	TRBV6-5	CASSTGGGYTF	TGTGCCAGCAGTACAGGGGGTGGCTACACCTTC
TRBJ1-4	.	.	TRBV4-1	CASSQDKALKEEKLFF	TGCGCCAGCAGCCAAGATAAAGCCCTCAAGGAGGAAAAACTGTTTTTT
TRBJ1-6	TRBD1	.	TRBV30	CAWSEGQGTSPLHF	TGTGCCTGGAGTGAGGGACAGGGGACTTCACCCCTCCACTTT
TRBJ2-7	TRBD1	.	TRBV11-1	CASNLTGLPPYEQYF	TGTGCCAGCAACCTGACAGGGCTCCCACCCTACGAGCAGTACTTC
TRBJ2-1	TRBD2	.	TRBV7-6	CASTIGGGRGEQFF	TGTGCCAGCACCATCGGGGGAGGGCGTGGTGAGCAGTTCTTC
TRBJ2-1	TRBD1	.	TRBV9	CATSQGLIYNEQFF	TGTGCCACCTCACAGGGGTTGATCTACAATGAGCAGTTCTTC
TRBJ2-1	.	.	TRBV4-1	CASSQDLGLYNEQFF	TGCGCCAGCAGCCAAGACCTTGGACTGTACAATGAGCAGTTCTTC
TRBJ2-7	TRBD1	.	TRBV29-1	CSVRGQGEYEQYF	TGCAGCGTGAGGGGACAGGGGGAATACGAGCAGTACTTC
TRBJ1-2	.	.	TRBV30	CAWSWAGQNYGYTF	TGTGCCTGGAGTTGGGCAGGCCAGAACTATGGCTACACCTTC
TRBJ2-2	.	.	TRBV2	CASSVTRNTGELFF	TGTGCCAGCAGTGTTACGCGGAACACCGGGGAGCTGTTTTTT
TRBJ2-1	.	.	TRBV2	CASRAGTRGFF	TGTGCCAGCAGAGCCGGGACCAGGGGGTTCTTC
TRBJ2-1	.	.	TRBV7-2	CASSLGGDVYNEQFF	TGTGCCAGCAGCCTAGGGGGGGACGTATACAATGAGCAGTTCTTC
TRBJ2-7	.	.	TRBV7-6	CASSLGTTSYEQYF	TGTGCCAGCAGCTTAGGGACTACCTCCTACGAGCAGTACTTC
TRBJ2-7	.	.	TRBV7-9	CASSLWPGVRYEQYF	TGTGCCAGCAGCTTGTGGCCGGGGGTGAGGTACGAGCAGTACTTC
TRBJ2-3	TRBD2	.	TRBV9	CASSISGGRGDTQYF	TGTGCCAGCAGCATCTCGGGGGGGCGGGGAGATACGCAGTATTTT
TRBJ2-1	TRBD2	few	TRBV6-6	CASSKGLAVYNEQFF	TGTGCCAGCAGTAAAGGACTAGCGGTTTACAATGAGCAGTTCTTC